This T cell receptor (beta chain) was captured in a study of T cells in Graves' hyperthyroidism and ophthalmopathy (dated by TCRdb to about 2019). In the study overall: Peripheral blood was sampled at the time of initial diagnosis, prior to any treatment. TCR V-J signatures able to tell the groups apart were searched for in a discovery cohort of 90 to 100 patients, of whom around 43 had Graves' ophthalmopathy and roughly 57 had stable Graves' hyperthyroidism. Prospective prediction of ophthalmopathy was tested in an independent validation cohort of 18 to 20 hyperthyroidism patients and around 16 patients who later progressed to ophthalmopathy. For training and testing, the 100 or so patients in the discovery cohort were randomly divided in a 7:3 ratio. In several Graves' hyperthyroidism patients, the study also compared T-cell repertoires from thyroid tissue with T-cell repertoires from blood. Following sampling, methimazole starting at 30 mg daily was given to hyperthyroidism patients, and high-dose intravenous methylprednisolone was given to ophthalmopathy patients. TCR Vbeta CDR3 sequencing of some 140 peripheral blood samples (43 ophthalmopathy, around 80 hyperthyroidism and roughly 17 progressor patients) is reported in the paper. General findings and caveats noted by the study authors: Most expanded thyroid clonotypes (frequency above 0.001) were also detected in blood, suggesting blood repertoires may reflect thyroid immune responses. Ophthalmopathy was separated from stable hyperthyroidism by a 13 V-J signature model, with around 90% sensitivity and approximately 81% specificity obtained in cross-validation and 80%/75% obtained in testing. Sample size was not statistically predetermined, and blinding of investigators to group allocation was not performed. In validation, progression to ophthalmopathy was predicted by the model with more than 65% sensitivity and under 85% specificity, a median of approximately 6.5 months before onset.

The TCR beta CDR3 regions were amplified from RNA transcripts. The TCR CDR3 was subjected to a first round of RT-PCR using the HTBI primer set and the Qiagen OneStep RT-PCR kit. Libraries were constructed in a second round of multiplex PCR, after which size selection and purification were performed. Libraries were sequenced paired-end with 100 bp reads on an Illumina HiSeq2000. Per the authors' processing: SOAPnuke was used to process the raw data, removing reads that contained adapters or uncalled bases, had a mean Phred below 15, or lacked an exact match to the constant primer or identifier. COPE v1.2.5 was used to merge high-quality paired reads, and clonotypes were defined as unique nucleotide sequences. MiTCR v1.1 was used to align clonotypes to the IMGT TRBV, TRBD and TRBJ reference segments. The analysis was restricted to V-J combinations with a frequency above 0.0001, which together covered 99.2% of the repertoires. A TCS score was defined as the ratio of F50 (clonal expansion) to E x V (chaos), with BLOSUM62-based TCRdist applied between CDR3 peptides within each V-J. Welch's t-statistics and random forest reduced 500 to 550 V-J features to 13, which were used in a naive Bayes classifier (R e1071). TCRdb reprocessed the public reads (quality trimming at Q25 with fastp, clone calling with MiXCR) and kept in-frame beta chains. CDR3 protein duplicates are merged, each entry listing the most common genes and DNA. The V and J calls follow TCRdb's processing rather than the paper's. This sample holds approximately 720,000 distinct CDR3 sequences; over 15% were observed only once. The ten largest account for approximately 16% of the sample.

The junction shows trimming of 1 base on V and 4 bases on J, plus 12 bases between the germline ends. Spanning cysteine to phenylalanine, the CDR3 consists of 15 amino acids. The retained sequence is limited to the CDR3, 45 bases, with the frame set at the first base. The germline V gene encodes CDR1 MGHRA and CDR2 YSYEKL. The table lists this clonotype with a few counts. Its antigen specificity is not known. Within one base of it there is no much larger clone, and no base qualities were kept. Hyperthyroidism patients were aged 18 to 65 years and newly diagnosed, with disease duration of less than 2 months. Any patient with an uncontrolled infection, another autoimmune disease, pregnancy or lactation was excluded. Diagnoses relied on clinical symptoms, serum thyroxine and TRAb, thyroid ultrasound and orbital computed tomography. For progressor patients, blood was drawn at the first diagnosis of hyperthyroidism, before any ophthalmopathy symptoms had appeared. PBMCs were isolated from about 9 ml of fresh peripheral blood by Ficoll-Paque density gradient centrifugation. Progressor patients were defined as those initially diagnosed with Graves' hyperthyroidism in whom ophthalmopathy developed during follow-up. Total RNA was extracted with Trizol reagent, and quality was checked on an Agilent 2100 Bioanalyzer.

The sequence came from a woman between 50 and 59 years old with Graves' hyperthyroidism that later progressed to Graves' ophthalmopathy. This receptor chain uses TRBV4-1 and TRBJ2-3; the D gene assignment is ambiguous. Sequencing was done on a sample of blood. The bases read TGCGCCAGCAGCCAAGTCCTAGGGTCCCCAGATACGCAGTATTTT. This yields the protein CASSQVLGSPDTQYF.